Sequencing of this T cell receptor beta chain was carried out in a study of T-cell reconstitution after alpha-beta-depleted transplantation in children. This clonotype was recorded a few times. Preparing the TCRbeta library involved the use of unique molecular identifiers. In TCRdb, the PCR reads were re-called with MiXCR into one record per CDR3 protein. This table holds about 200,000 distinct CDR3 sequences, 17% found once. The CDR3 is 15 residues long. Germline V CDR1 and CDR2: SEHNR, FQNEAQ (reference sequence). The V end lost 5 bases, the J end lost 0 bases, and 12 bases lay between the germline ends.

Specimen: PBMCs, mostly from graft donor cells, collected 360 days after TCRalphabeta/CD19-depleted stem cell transplant. V usage is TRBV7-9 and J usage is TRBJ2-3; D is perhaps TRBD1 (6 bases). The TCR sequence derives from a male patient between 2 and 10 years old who had a stem cell transplant for acute lymphoblastic leukemia, so the T cells may come from the graft donor. The CDR3 sequence is CASSHRTASTDTQYF. In nucleotides, the CDR3 is TGTGCCAGCAGCCATCGGACAGCTAGCACAGATACGCAGTATTTT.